This entry describes one T cell receptor beta chain. Its target is not known. A much more abundant neighbour one base away suggests this may be a read error. Unique-molecular-identifier-tagged TCR beta cDNA libraries were used. Via MiXCR, TCRdb re-called the PCR reads, giving one row per CDR3 protein. The sample shows some 690,000 distinct CDR3 sequences, 25% to 30% of them seen only once. CDR3 length: 13 residues. Germline CDR1 reads DFQATT; CDR2 reads SNEGSKA (reference sequence). The data were obtained in a study of post-analysis software for immune sequencing data. Overall study findings and caveats: Same-batch samples co-clustered strongly by F measure. Controls had lower frequencies than patients of about 5 TRBV segments, which included TRBV5-6, TRBV5-1 and TRBV20-1.

The source is a girl aged 5-17 years with multiple sclerosis. Material: blood. The rearrangement uses TRBV20-1 and TRBJ2-1, with D perhaps being TRBD1 or TRBD2 (5 bases each). With the DNA end fitting TRBJ2-7 better, the J assignment may be wrong. Here the CDR3 DNA reads TGCAGTGCCAGCCGGGACGACTCCTACGAGCAGTACTTC. Protein product: CSASRDDSYEQYF.